The entry that follows covers one T cell receptor beta chain sequence. Germline lookup yields CDR1 GTSNPN and CDR2 SVGIG (reference sequence). Trimming shortened V by 0 bases and J by 2 bases, and 4 bases separated the two germline ends. This CDR3 has 12 amino acids. This sample stems from a study of blood T cell repertoires in COVID-19. Background on the study: The United States, Italy and Spain provided the acute and convalescent COVID-19 samples. In each case, the material was cDNA or gDNA derived from T cells, B-cell-depleted T cells, or PBMCs.

Data came from immunoSEQ multiplex PCR; TCRdb stores just in-frame clones and leaves some out. Among fewer than 150,000 clones listed, about 89% were seen once. The rearrangement links TRBV30 to TRBJ1-2, with D hard to call. The receptor was isolated from a woman in her 70s with acute or convalescent COVID-19. Sequencing was done on a sample of peripheral blood. As DNA, the CDR3 is TGTGCCTGGAGTGTTACAAACTATGGCTACACCTTC. Translating gives CAWSVTNYGYTF.